Many counts were recorded for the clone carrying this T cell receptor beta chain. The junction departs from germline at one end; a sequencing error may be responsible. The data belong to a study of T-cell reconstitution after alpha-beta-depleted transplantation in children. The germline CDR1 and CDR2 sequences are SNHLY and FYNNEI. The CDR3 has 13 residues. This sample's TCRbeta library carried unique molecular identifier barcodes. TCRdb re-derived calls from the PCR reads in MiXCR, one entry per CDR3 protein. The sample lists fewer than 90,000 distinct CDR3 sequences; roughly 6.6% were seen once. The chain is built from TRBV2 and TRBJ2-7, with 7 nucleotides matching TRBD1. The source material was PBMCs from the stem cell graft donor, sampled from the stem cell graft. The TCR sequence derives from a human donor who donated a stem cell graft to a child with acute lymphoblastic leukemia. CDR3 in amino acids: CSSSETGVFEQYF. For the CDR3, the DNA is TGTTCCAGCAGTGAAACAGGGGTCTTCGAGCAGTACTTC.